Below, 26 T cell receptor beta chains from the same sample are listed, as sequenced in a study of long-term antiretroviral therapy in people with HIV. At survey level, the immunoSEQ assay was run in its v3.0 version. Measured with immunoSEQ multiplex PCR; TCRdb has only the in-frame clones, and not every one. Among 17,000 or so clones listed, about 84% were seen once. This specimen was unsorted PBMCs, taken less than 1.3 years before starting antiretroviral therapy. Source of these receptors: a man aged 25-40 years with HIV.

The V gene is TRBV27, the J gene TRBJ2-5, with a possible D match to TRBD2 (5 bases). CDR1 MNHEY and CDR2 SMNVEV come from the germline V gene (reference sequence). V lost 6 bases and J lost 4, with 18 bases in between. The CDR3 runs to 15 residues. CDR3 sequence: CASSRFAGLPETQYF. Here the CDR3 DNA reads TGTGCCAGCAGCCGGTTTGCCGGACTCCCAGAGACCCAGTACTTC.

This chain joins TRBV10-2 and TRBJ1-2; tentatively, D is TRBD1 (5 bases). Between the trimmed V and J ends, which lost 2 bases and 3 bases, there was a span of 10 bases. Germline-derived CDR1 and CDR2 are WSHSY and SAAADI. The CDR3 is made up of 14 amino acids. CDR3 DNA sequence: TGCGCCAGCAGTGAGGTTCGGGGGTACTATGGCTACACCTTC. Translated: CASSEVRGYYGYTF.

The V call is TRBV5-4, the J call TRBJ1-2; TRBD1 aligns across 9 bases. The CDR3 is made up of 15 amino acids. Germline V gives CDR1 SGHNT, CDR2 YYREEE (reference sequence). With 2 bases clipped from V and 4 bases from J, the junction kept 6 bases outside the gene matches. This CDR3 is CASSLGDRVGYGYTF. The CDR3 DNA follows: TGTGCCAGCAGCTTAGGGGACAGGGTAGGCTATGGCTACACCTTC.

This clone was counted only a few times. The V call is TRBV7-6, the J call TRBJ2-7; D gene unclear. Trimming removed 5 bases from V and 3 bases from J, with 5 bases in between. Germline V gene lookup returns CDR1 SGHVS and CDR2 FNYEAQ. The CDR3 extends over 11 amino acids. Here the CDR3 reads CASSNNYEQYF. The CDR3 nucleotides are TGTGCCAGCAGCAACAACTACGAGCAGTACTTC. Complete variable domain (other parts from reference TRBV7-6 and TRBJ2-7): GAGVSQSPRYKVTKRGQDVALRCDPISGHVSLYWYRQALGQGPEFLTYFNYEAQQDKSGLPNDRFSAERPEGSISTLTIQRTEQRDSAMYRCASSNNYEQYFGPGTRLTVT.

The chain couples TRBV7-9 to TRBJ2-1, with 9 bases lining up with TRBD2. Looked up from germline, CDR1 is SEHNR and CDR2 is FQNEAQ (reference sequence). J was trimmed by 7 bases and V by 5 bases; bases with no gene match: 9. This CDR3 has 15 amino acids. CDR3 sequence: CASSQEAGGKNEQFF. Written as DNA, the CDR3 is TGTGCCAGCAGCCAAGAGGCGGGGGGGAAGAATGAGCAGTTCTTC.

The rearrangement links TRBV29-1 to TRBJ1-1; unclear D gene. Germline V CDR1 and CDR2: SQVTM, ANQGSEA. V was shortened by 6 bases and J by 1 base, with 15 bases between the two germline ends. The CDR3 has 14 amino acids. CDR3 residues: CSVDPSMGNTEAFF. DNA for the CDR3: TGCAGCGTGGACCCTTCAATGGGGAACACTGAAGCTTTCTTT. The full variable domain, completed using reference TRBV29-1 and TRBJ1-1, is SAVISQKPSRDICQRGTSLTIQCQVDSQVTMMFWYRQQPGQSLTLIATANQGSEATYESGFVIDKFPISRPNLTFSTLTVSNMSPEDSSIYLCSVDPSMGNTEAFFGQGTRLTVV.

The V call is TRBV5-8, the J call TRBJ2-3, with 7 bases aligning to TRBD2. V trimming: 3 bases; J trimming: 3 bases; junction bases outside the gene matches: 10. Germline CDR1 SGHTS, CDR2 YDEGEE. The CDR3 is 16 residues long. The CDR3 DNA reads as TGTGCCAGCAGCTCACCCCCCGGACTAGGGACAGATACGCAGTATTTT. It specifies CASSSPPGLGTDTQYF. Based on the CDR3 plus reference TRBV5-8 and TRBJ2-3, the full variable domain is EAGVTQSPTHLIKTRGQQATLRCSPISGHTSVYWYQQALGLGLQFLLWYDEGEERNRGNFPPRFSGRQFPNYSSELNVNALELEDSALYLCASSSPPGLGTDTQYFGPGTRLTVL.

In DNA, the CDR3 is TGCGCCAGCAGTGAGTATTCGGCGGGAGGTTCCACTAGCTCCTACAATGAGCAGTTCTTC. As protein: CASSEYSAGGSTSSYNEQFF. The V gene is TRBV10-2, the J gene TRBJ2-1; 8 positions agree with TRBD2. CDR3 length equals 20 residues. CDR1 and CDR2 from the germline V gene are WSHSY and SAAADI. V gave up 1 base and J gave up 0 bases; unmatched junction bases: 14.

The chain combines TRBV11-2 with TRBJ2-7, with D perhaps TRBD2 (6 bases). The CDR3 loop spans 14 amino acids. The germline CDR1 and CDR2 sequences are SGHAT and FQNNGV. The germline V and J ends were trimmed by 1 base and 3 bases, with 10 bases remaining between them. The CDR3 loop reads CASSLGRSGYEQYF. CDR3 nucleotides: TGTGCCAGCAGCTTAGGCCGTAGCGGCTACGAGCAGTACTTC.

This clone showed up just once. The rearrangement uses TRBV7-9 and TRBJ2-1; D could derive from TRBD1 or TRBD2 (5 bases each). The length of the CDR3 is 16 residues. With 3 bases removed from V and 8 bases from J, the gap between germline ends came to 20 bases. The germline CDR1 and CDR2 sequences are SEHNR and FQNEAQ (reference sequence). CDR3 amino acids: CASSFKVTADGDEQFF. The CDR3 nucleotides are TGTGCCAGCAGCTTCAAGGTGACAGCGGACGGGGATGAGCAGTTCTTC.

The gene calls are TRBV29-1 and TRBJ2-7, with 9 nucleotides matching TRBD2. From germline, CDR1 is SQVTM and CDR2 ANQGSEA. V was clipped by 1 base and J by 5 bases; unmatched bases: 9. CDR3 length equals 15 residues. The CDR3 nucleotides are TGCAGCGTTGAAGGCGCGCGGGAGGGCCTCAACGAGCAGTACTTC. Translation: CSVEGAREGLNEQYF.

The CDR3 region is CASSLARALPNSYNEQFF. The CDR3 nucleotides are TGTGCCAGCAGCTTAGCCCGGGCACTCCCGAACTCCTACAATGAGCAGTTCTTC. The chain carries TRBV7-6 and TRBJ2-1; D ambiguous. This CDR3 comprises 18 residues. Germline V gene data show CDR1 as SGHVS and CDR2 as FNYEAQ. The ends were cut back, 0 bases at V and 0 bases at J, with 15 bases in the middle. Full variable domain (remainder filled in from reference TRBV7-6 and TRBJ2-1): GAGVSQSPRYKVTKRGQDVALRCDPISGHVSLYWYRQALGQGPEFLTYFNYEAQQDKSGLPNDRFSAERPEGSISTLTIQRTEQRDSAMYRCASSLARALPNSYNEQFFGPGTRLTVL.

This chain connects TRBV10-3 to TRBJ2-3, with 8 nucleotides matching TRBD2. This CDR3 is 14 amino acids long. CDR1 is ENHRY, CDR2 SYGVKD, per germline. Trimming at V came to 5 bases and at J to 6 bases, leaving 7 bases not matched to a gene. CDR3 DNA sequence: TGTGCCATCAGTTACGGACTAGCTCCGGATACGCAGTATTTT. The encoded protein is CAISYGLAPDTQYF.

The table lists this clone with a few counts. CDR3: CASSSALGTGHNEQFF. For the CDR3, the DNA is TGTGCCAGCAGCTCGGCCCTAGGGACAGGACACAATGAGCAGTTCTTC. V and J are TRBV11-2 and TRBJ2-1; 8 bases match TRBD1. V lost 4 bases, J lost 5 bases, and 10 bases stayed unmatched. Per germline, CDR1 SGHAT and CDR2 FQNNGV. The CDR3 is made up of 16 amino acids. Filled out from reference TRBV11-2 and TRBJ2-1, the complete variable domain reads EAGVAQSPRYKIIEKRQSVAFWCNPISGHATLYWYQQILGQGPKLLIQFQNNGVVDDSQLPKDRFSAERLKGVDSTLKIQPAKLEDSAVYLCASSSALGTGHNEQFFGPGTRLTVL.

V gene TRBV11-1 combines with J gene TRBJ2-7; 11 positions agree with TRBD1. CDR3 size: 14 residues. The V segment lost 5 bases and the J segment 6 bases; nucleotides outside the gene matches: 6. Germline assignment: CDR1 SGHAT and CDR2 FQDESV (reference sequence). The CDR3 loop is CASSNTGTGGEQYF. The CDR3 nucleotides read TGTGCCAGCAGCAATACCGGGACAGGGGGCGAGCAGTACTTC.

The J gene is TRBJ2-2, the V gene TRBV9; no reliable D call. This CDR3 region has 13 residues. V was clipped by 1 base and J by 8 bases, with 9 bases between them. Germline loops: CDR1 SGDLS, CDR2 YYNGEE. The CDR3 sequence: CASSVPGSGELFF. Here the CDR3 DNA reads TGTGCCAGCAGCGTACCGGGTTCGGGGGAGCTGTTTTTT. Full variable domain (missing parts from reference TRBV9 and TRBJ2-2): DSGVTQTPKHLITATGQRVTLRCSPRSGDLSVYWYQQSLDQGLQFLIQYYNGEERAKGNILERFSAQQFPDLHSELNLSSLELGDSALYFCASSVPGSGELFFGEGSRLTVL.

In the case of this clone: Compared with germline, one end of the junction differs, possibly owing to a read error. Other nucleotide sequences in the sample specify the same CDR3. This sequence joins TRBV7-9 and TRBJ1-2, with TRBD1 matching over 7 bases. The CDR3 has 13 amino acids. CDR1 SEHNR and CDR2 FQNEAQ come from the germline V gene (reference sequence). The CDR3 reads CASSQGGEDGYTF. The CDR3 nucleotides are TGTGCCAGCAGCCAGGGGGGGGAAGATGGTTACACCTTC.

V and J are TRBV19 and TRBJ1-2; TRBD1 agrees at 9 bases. With V trimmed by 3 bases and J by 8 bases, 1 base remained unmatched. This CDR3 is built from 12 residues. CDR1 LNHDA and CDR2 SQIVND come from the germline V gene (reference sequence). The CDR3 sequence: CASSMGQGGYTF. The CDR3 DNA sequence: TGTGCCAGTAGTATGGGACAGGGAGGCTACACCTTC.

The chain joins TRBV27 to TRBJ2-1; TRBD2 matches 7 bases. The V gene end was trimmed by 3 bases and the J gene end by 0 bases; junction bases not matched to a gene: 5. CDR1 and CDR2 from the germline V gene are MNHEY and SMNVEV (reference sequence). The CDR3 sequence is 16 residues long. The CDR3 region is CASSLGRENSYNEQFF. As DNA, the CDR3 is TGTGCCAGCAGTTTGGGGCGGGAGAACTCCTACAATGAGCAGTTCTTC.

This rearrangement joins TRBV21-1 to TRBJ1-3. TRBV21-1 is marked as a pseudogene. The CDR3 covers 13 residues. The CDR3 sequence is CARNKIPGNTIYF. Here the CDR3 DNA reads TGTGCCAGAAACAAAATACCTGGAAACACCATATATTTT.

The sample holds a few counts of this clone. The rearrangement links TRBV10-1 to TRBJ1-1; D unclear. Germline CDR1 WNHNN, CDR2 SYGVQD (reference sequence). V was cut by 5 bases and J by 1 base, with 8 bases left in between. This CDR3 comprises 13 residues. Here the CDR3 reads CASSRQKNTEAFF. CDR3 in DNA: TGCGCCAGCAGTAGGCAGAAGAACACTGAAGCTTTCTTT.

The chain links TRBV7-3 to TRBJ1-3; perhaps TRBD1 as D (6 bases). The germline V and J ends were trimmed by 6 bases and 1 base, with 13 bases remaining between them. Germline V gene data show CDR1 as SGHTA and CDR2 as FQGTGA. This CDR3 has 15 amino acids. The CDR3 is CASRVDSRSGNTIYF. The CDR3 DNA reads as TGTGCCAGCAGGGTGGACAGCCGATCTGGAAACACCATATATTTT.

In this sample, this clone turned up once. This chain joins TRBV19 and TRBJ1-1, with 7 positions matching TRBD1. This CDR3 comprises 14 residues. Unmatched junction bases numbered 9, after V lost 4 bases and J lost 7 bases. The germline V gene has CDR1 LNHDA and CDR2 SQIVND (reference sequence). DNA for the CDR3: TGTGCCAGTAGTAGCCCCGGGACAGCGCATGAAGCTTTCTTT. Its translation: CASSSPGTAHEAFF.

This clone appeared a few times. The DNA of the CDR3 is TGTGCCTGGGACACAGGGGCTGGAAACACCATATATTTT. Protein sequence: CAWDTGAGNTIYF. This chain uses TRBV30 with TRBJ1-3, with 7 bases fitting TRBD1. Germline-derived CDR1 and CDR2 are GTSNPN and SVGIG (reference sequence). With 5 bases clipped from V and 2 bases from J, the junction kept 3 bases outside the gene matches. The CDR3 has 13 residues.

The J gene is TRBJ2-7, the V gene TRBV2; D is unresolved. Trimming left V 3 bases short and J 0 bases short, with 6 bases between. The CDR3 loop spans 13 amino acids. CDR1 is SNHLY and CDR2 is FYNNEI in the germline V gene. CDR3: CASSDRFSYEQYF. The CDR3 bases are TGTGCCAGCAGTGATAGATTCTCCTACGAGCAGTACTTC.

The chain combines TRBV29-1 with TRBJ2-1; D possibly corresponds to TRBD1 (7 bases). This CDR3 has 15 amino acids. The germline V gene encodes CDR1 SQVTM and CDR2 ANQGSEA. The V and J ends lost 4 bases and 8 bases respectively, with 21 bases between them. In nucleotides, the CDR3 is TGCAGCGTTGGAGATCGCCAGGGGGGAGTATATGAGCAGTTCTTC. It translates to CSVGDRQGGVYEQFF.